This TCR beta chain was identified during a study of T-cell memory formation after mild COVID-19. Between the trimmed V and J ends, which lost 1 base and 3 bases, there was a span of 9 bases. Per germline, CDR1 MGHRA and CDR2 YSYEKL. CDR3 length: 14 amino acids. This clonotype was picked up a small number of times. 5'RACE primed from the constant segment yielded TCR alpha and TCR beta cDNA libraries bearing sample barcodes and UMIs. TCRdb analysed the 5' RACE reads with MiXCR anew, one entry per CDR3 protein. The sample comprises a few hundred thousand distinct CDR3 sequences, about a sixth of which are singletons, and about 22% rests with the top ten.

The sample comprised PBMCs or a T cell subset sorted from them (not recorded which). This receptor was identified in a young man who had mild COVID-19 (a few samples of this study predate the infection). Cell type and time point are not known. The V call is TRBV4-1, the J call TRBJ2-5; a weak D match, TRBD2 (6 bases). CDR3 nucleotides: TGCGCCAGCAGCCAAGCCCGCGGGGAAGAGACCCAGTACTTC. Residues: CASSQARGEETQYF.